The sequence of this TCR beta chain was determined in a study of tumor-infiltrating lymphocytes in primary liver carcinoma (TCRdb year 2017). At the level of the whole study: Hepatocellular carcinoma (four) or combined HCC and intrahepatic cholangiocarcinoma (one) was present in the five patients, who were three men and two women aged 30 to 69 years. Tumors of the five patients were stage T1-T3 N0M0 with maximum diameters of roughly 4.2 to 10 cm. Samples yielded roughly 3.5 to 7.13 million productive TCRbeta reads; read depth did not differ significantly between tissue types. The study combined TCRbeta repertoire sequencing, expression microarrays and whole-exome sequencing across five regions of each liver tumor, with adjacent normal tissue and blood. A total of 35 or so specimens from 5 patients went through TCRbeta repertoire sequencing, namely 25 tumor regions, 5 adjacent noncancerous liver tissues and 5 peripheral blood samples. The 20 to 30 tumor region samples were profiled with Agilent mRNA microarrays so that TCRbeta repertoire diversity could be related to the local molecular phenotype. High reproducibility was observed for the technical replicate repertoires, with mean shared-clone rates approximately 0.9 and correlation coefficients above 0.95.

TCRbeta-specific cDNA was reverse-transcribed from 500 ng total RNA using a constant-region primer and ProtoScript II reverse transcriptase. TCRbeta libraries were built with three nested multiplex PCR rounds, a slightly modified ARM-PCR procedure. Each of the first two PCR rounds ran for approximately 10 cycles and used multiplex TRBV1-TRBV30 forward primers together with a Cbeta reverse primer. Sample barcodes and Illumina adapters were attached in a final 25-cycle PCR using Deep VentR polymerase. Before sequencing, amplicons of 200-500 bp were purified from gel using a QIAquick gel extraction kit. An Illumina HiSeq 2500 was used to sequence the TCRbeta amplicons with 250-bp paired-end reads. In the original analysis: To recover full CDR3 sequences, reads were quality-trimmed using Trimmomatic v0.33 and paired reads were then merged using FLASH v1.2.11. V, D and J germline segments were assigned to the rearranged TCRbeta sequences using MiGEC v1.2.1b. Clonotype statistics, along with Shannon-Wiener diversity indices, were calculated using VDJtools v1.0.0. To cut down on sampling bias, every analysis after diversity analysis relied on just the 250 most abundant clonotypes from each sample. The public reads were quality trimmed at Q25 with fastp and then assembled into clones with MiXCR by TCRdb, keeping productive beta chains. CDR3 protein sequences are deduplicated, and each keeps its most common genes and DNA. The V and J calls reflect TCRdb's pipeline rather than the authors' work. The sample table records tens of thousands of distinct CDR3 sequences; 72% of these occur just once. The ten most abundant clones make up approximately 19% of the sample.

The cysteine opens and the phenylalanine closes a CDR3 of 13 amino acids. The DNA shown is the 39-base CDR3, in frame from base 1. The germline ends are 24 bases apart after V is trimmed by 11 bases and J by 11 bases. CDR1 MNHEY and CDR2 SVGAGI are derived from the germline V gene. Results the study describes overall, beyond this receptor: Because the samples were bulk and unsorted, CD4+ and CD8+ T cell repertoires could not be compared. The top 250 clones made up a significantly larger repertoire fraction in tumors than in blood (p = 0.039). Consistent with antigen-driven expansion, pairs of tumor regions showed higher repertoire overlap (mean around 36%) than either tumor-adjacent pairs (approximately 17%) or tumor-blood pairs (around 14%). Only about 7-24% of top clones were present in all five regions of a tumor, suggesting spatial heterogeneity of tumor-infiltrating T cells. Only the TCR beta chain was sequenced, so true repertoire diversity is likely underestimated because unpaired alpha chains were not captured. The study included only a few patients, and the authors note findings should be validated in a larger study.

In the case of this clonotype: Its recognized antigen is unknown. Per-base qualities were not stored, and no clone one base away is much larger.

Total RNA and DNA were co-extracted from roughly 20-30 mg of bulk tissue with the AllPrep DNA/RNA mini kit, without cell sorting. Between late 2015 and March 2016, about 5 patients in China with histopathologically diagnosed primary liver carcinoma had their tumors surgically resected. Chronic HBV infection was present in the patients, and the patients were treatment-naive at sampling. Each tumor was sampled at five spatially separated regions: the tumor centre plus the superior, inferior, left-lateral and right-lateral poles. Histology showed that every tumor sample contained more than 80% viable tumor cells. Pieces of fresh tumor and adjacent tissue were cut in half, with one half kept in RNAlater at -80 degrees C and the other half sent for histology.

Sequencing was carried out using liver tumor tissue from sampling region 1. The cell subset or site label of this sample denotes: tumor region T1, superior pole. The clonotype originates from a man aged 35 to 55 with primary liver carcinoma and hepatitis B virus infection. The chain is assembled from TRBV6-5 and TRBJ2-5, with TRBD1 perhaps the D gene, on 5 matching bases. The CDR3: CADSLTPAQRQYF. The DNA sequence is as follows: TGTGCCGACAGTCTAACTCCGGCACAGCGTCAGTACTTC.